This T cell receptor (beta chain) derives from a study of OX40 agonist ivuxolimab in advanced cancers. The CDR3 is 19 amino acids. Germline CDR1 is SNHLY and CDR2 is FYNNEI. Trimming cost V 5 bases and J 0 bases, with 25 bases left between them. This clone occurred once. TCRdb keeps only in-frame clones here, not all; method: immunoSEQ multiplex PCR. The sample consists of tens of thousands of clones, over 70% of them appearing once. The V gene is TRBV2, the J gene TRBJ1-2; tentative D call: TRBD1 (5 bases). The receptor's source is an adult with an advanced solid tumor such as melanoma, head and neck, liver or kidney cancer. The sample consisted of CD4+ or CD8+ T cells sorted from blood, taken in a trial of the OX40 agonist ivuxolimab. The chain's CDR3 is CASSPMWGRGGVANYGYTF. Here the CDR3 DNA reads TGTGCCAGCAGTCCGATGTGGGGACGGGGAGGGGTTGCTAACTATGGCTACACCTTC. The variable domain in full, with the rest retrieved from reference TRBV2 and TRBJ1-2, is EPEVTQTPSHQVTQMGQEVILRCVPISNHLYFYWYRQILGQKVEFLVSFYNNEISEKSEIFDDQFSVERPDGSNFTLKIRSTKLEDSAMYFCASSPMWGRGGVANYGYTFGSGTRLTVV.